Listed here is a single T cell receptor (beta chain). The antigen is not known. 5'RACE with constant-segment primers yielded barcoded, UMI-tagged TCR alpha and TCR beta cDNA libraries. TCRdb re-called the 5' RACE reads with MiXCR, one entry per CDR3 protein. The profile covers hundreds of thousands of distinct CDR3 sequences, with roughly 18% appearing a single time and approximately 12% taken by the ten largest. V was clipped by 5 bases and J by 6 bases; unmatched bases: 4. Germline V CDR1 and CDR2: SEHNR, FQNEAQ (reference sequence). The CDR3 loop spans 13 amino acids. The sample is drawn from a study of T-cell memory formation after mild COVID-19. Study conclusions and caveats: The second-wave clones peaking on day 37 were not confirmed as SARS-CoV-2-specific. CM and EM subsets held most contracting CD4+ clones; EMRA held CD8+ ones. Memory cells collected pre-infection included some clones that later responded, suggesting cross-reactive memory joined.

The chain uses TRBV7-9 and TRBJ2-1; 7 bases fit TRBD2. The sample taken for sequencing was PBMCs or a T cell subset sorted from them (not recorded which). The sequence derives from an adult woman who had mild COVID-19 (a few samples of this study predate the infection). Cell type and time point are not known. The DNA for the CDR3 is TGTGCCAGCAGCCCAAGCGGGATCAATGAGCAGTTCTTC. Amino acids: CASSPSGINEQFF.